At least ten counts were recorded for the clone carrying this T cell receptor (beta chain). Its antigen is currently unknown. At one of its ends the junction is not consistent with the germline gene, which may arise from a read error. CDR3 length equals 14 residues. In germline, CDR1 is SQVTM, CDR2 ANQGSEA. These data are taken from a study of T-cell reconstitution after alpha-beta-depleted transplantation in children. Broader study findings: Roughly two months post-transplant, alpha-beta T cells reportedly originated from several hundred graft clones that had expanded.

Unique molecular identifiers were incorporated when the TCRbeta library was constructed. TCRdb recomputed calls from the PCR reads with MiXCR, one row per CDR3 protein. The table lists 450,000 to 600,000 distinct CDR3 sequences, about 10% of them singletons. The TCR was taken from a child younger than 10 with inherited bone marrow failure, due to receive a stem cell transplant. Sequencing used PBMCs, obtained before TCRalphabeta/CD19-depleted stem cell transplant. The V gene is TRBV29-1, the J gene TRBJ1-4; no clear D gene. Here the CDR3 DNA reads TGCATCGTTGATTTGGGAAATTCTAATGAAAAACTGTTTTTT. Translation: CIVDLGNSNEKLFF.